The 4 T cell receptor beta chains given below trace back to one sample, sequenced in a study of T cells in localized non-small cell lung cancer. The data were produced by immunoSEQ multiplex PCR, yet TCRdb's version contains in-frame clones alone and is incomplete. The table has 20,000 to 25,000 clones, about 87% seen once. The specimen comprised PBMCs, sampled before any cancer treatment. The receptors were gathered from a man between 40 and 75 years old with stage II squamous cell lung carcinoma.

The gene calls are TRBV4-2 and TRBJ2-3; D uncertain. The V gene's germline CDR1 is LGHNA and CDR2 YNFKEQ. Between the trimmed V and J ends, which lost 0 bases and 0 bases, there was a span of 7 bases. CDR3 length: 15 amino acids. The CDR3 bases are TGTGCCAGCAGCCAAGATCCGAGCAGCACAGATACGCAGTATTTT. It translates to CASSQDPSSTDTQYF.

The rearrangement uses TRBV7-8 and TRBJ1-2; perhaps TRBD1 as D (6 bases). This CDR3 has 14 amino acids. Germline V gene lookup returns CDR1 SGHVS and CDR2 FQNEAQ. V lost 1 base to trimming and J lost 3 bases, with 9 bases between them. The CDR3 DNA follows: TGTGCCAGCAGCTTAGGTCACAGGGACTATGGCTACACCTTC. Protein sequence: CASSLGHRDYGYTF.

Remarks on this clone: Other nucleotide sequences in the sample specify the same CDR3. V gene TRBV6-5 combines with J gene TRBJ1-1, with D possibly matching TRBD1 (5 bases). Trimming cost V 0 bases and J 0 bases, with 11 bases left between them. Germline CDR1 and CDR2: MNHEY and SVGAGI. This CDR3 region has 16 residues. The CDR3 sequence: CASSYSGELMNTEAFF. The CDR3 nucleotides are TGTGCCAGCAGTTACTCGGGGGAGCTAATGAACACTGAAGCTTTCTTT.

The V and J genes are TRBV9 and TRBJ1-1; D may be TRBD1 (6 bases). Trimming shortened V by 4 bases and J by 4 bases, and 20 bases separated the two germline ends. Germline V gene data show CDR1 as SGDLS and CDR2 as YYNGEE. CDR3 size: 16 residues. CDR3 region: CASSPGGGGVGTEAFF. CDR3 coding DNA: TGTGCCAGCAGCCCCGGGGGAGGGGGTGTTGGCACTGAAGCTTTCTTT.